This passage covers 27 T cell receptor beta chains from one sample sequenced in a study of control samples from healthy donors and cancer patients (TCRdb year 2020). The library was made by the immunoSEQ multiplex PCR assay. TCRdb limited this immuneACCESS table to in-frame rearrangements with V and J called. A share of clones is missing; checked studies link under half to unresolved V genes, and the rest is unexplained. Recorded for this sample are 110,000 or so clones; approximately 80% of them occurred a single time. The ten most abundant clones make up under 8.5% of the sample. The specimen sequenced was blood. Source of these receptors: a man between 18 and 29 years old in good health.

This clone was found a few times. In the same sample, other DNA sequences code for this CDR3. J is TRBJ2-5 and V is TRBV5-1, with TRBD2 matching over 7 bases. The CDR3 contains 15 residues. Germline V gene sequence: CDR1 SGHRS, CDR2 YFSETQ. Trimming removed 3 bases from V and 2 bases from J; junction bases left unmatched: 7. CDR3: CASSSGGVGQETQYF. The CDR3 DNA sequence: TGCGCCAGCAGCTCGGGGGGTGTGGGGCAAGAGACCCAGTACTTC. Supplemented by reference TRBV5-1 and TRBJ2-5, the full variable domain reads KAGVTQTPRYLIKTRGQQVTLSCSPISGHRSVSWYQQTPGQGLQFLFEYFSETQRNKGNFPGRFSGRQFSNSRSEMNVSTLELGDSALYLCASSSGGVGQETQYFGPGTRLLVL.

V and J are TRBV6-5 and TRBJ1-6, with D uncertain. From germline, CDR1 is MNHEY and CDR2 SVGAGI. The V gene lost 0 bases and the J gene lost 10 bases, with 13 bases spanning the gap. CDR3 size: 15 residues. In DNA, the CDR3 is TGTGCCAGCAGTTACTCAGGTTTGGGCGAATCACCCCTCCACTTT. It specifies CASSYSGLGESPLHF.

The CDR3 DNA reads TGTGCCAGCCGTCAGGGGTCTGGAAACACCATATATTTT. Translation gives CASRQGSGNTIYF. The genes are TRBV6-6 and TRBJ1-3; the D gene is possibly TRBD1 (6 bases). The V end was cut by 8 bases, the J end by 1 base, with 9 bases between. Germline V lookup: CDR1 MNHNY, CDR2 SVGAGI (reference sequence). The CDR3 has 13 residues.

The chain employs TRBV18 and TRBJ2-7; 10 bases are a match to TRBD1. The germline CDR1 and CDR2 sequences are KGHSH and LQKENI. This CDR3 is 16 amino acids long. V shed 8 bases and J 1 base; nucleotides not matched to a gene: 11. CDR3 amino acids: CASASRGQGDSYEQYF. Written as DNA, the CDR3 is TGTGCCAGCGCAAGCCGCGGACAGGGGGATTCCTACGAGCAGTACTTC.

This clone came up many times. The chain recombines TRBV2 with TRBJ1-2, with D possibly matching TRBD1 (5 bases). Trimming removed 7 bases from V and 7 bases from J, with 16 bases in between. The CDR3 runs 13 residues. The germline CDR1 and CDR2 sequences are SNHLY and FYNNEI. CDR3 DNA sequence: TGTGCCAGCACCCGAGGGTTGAGGGGTGGCTACACCTTC. It is translated as CASTRGLRGGYTF.

This rearrangement joins TRBV24-1 to TRBJ2-1; TRBD2 aligns across 8 bases. CDR1 and CDR2 from the germline V gene are KGHDR and SFDVKD. This CDR3 has 16 residues. Unmatched junction bases numbered 11, after V lost 4 bases and J lost 7 bases. Written as DNA, the CDR3 is TGTGCCACCAGTGACTCCCTTGGTAGCGGGGTTAATGAGCAGTTCTTC. This gives the protein CATSDSLGSGVNEQFF.

The J gene is TRBJ1-2, the V gene TRBV18; 7 bases are shared with TRBD1. The germline gives CDR1 KGHSH, CDR2 LQKENI. Trimming at V came to 2 bases and at J to 3 bases, leaving 0 bases not matched to a gene. CDR3 length equals 13 residues. CDR3 nucleotide sequence: TGTGCCAGCTCACCAGGACAGGACTATGGCTACACCTTC. It codes for CASSPGQDYGYTF.

V gene TRBV29-1 combines with J gene TRBJ2-5, with D possibly TRBD1 on 5 matching bases. Germline CDR1 is SQVTM and CDR2 is ANQGSEA. Trimming removed 3 bases from V and 3 bases from J, with 8 bases in between. CDR3 length: 12 amino acids. The CDR3: CSVDLGEETQYF. In DNA, the CDR3 is TGCAGCGTTGATCTAGGGGAAGAGACCCAGTACTTC.

This clone was seen repeatedly, ten times or more. Other DNA sequences in this specimen translate into the identical CDR3. The genes are TRBV6-1 and TRBJ1-2, with unresolved D. Germline-derived CDR1 and CDR2 are MNHNS and SASEGT. V was clipped by 1 base and J by 6 bases, with 6 bases between them. The CDR3 loop spans 12 amino acids. The CDR3 is CASSEDSHGYTF. CDR3 DNA: TGTGCCAGCAGTGAAGATTCGCATGGCTACACCTTC.

The chain employs TRBV10-3 and TRBJ1-2, with 9 bases aligning to TRBD1. This CDR3 contains 13 residues. The J segment lost 6 bases and the V segment lost 6 bases, leaving 5 bases of the junction unmatched. Germline CDR1 reads ENHRY; CDR2 reads SYGVKD. The CDR3 bases are TGTGCCATCAGGGGGACAGGGAACCATGGCTACACCTTC. Translated: CAIRGTGNHGYTF.

This clone has just one count. The genes are TRBV9 and TRBJ2-5, with TRBD1 as a possible D gene (6 bases). Germline V gene lookup returns CDR1 SGDLS and CDR2 YYNGEE. The V end lost 0 bases, the J end lost 2 bases, and 11 bases lay between the germline ends. CDR3 length: 15 amino acids. CDR3 DNA sequence: TGTGCCAGCAGCGTAGTGGGACACACACAAGAGACCCAGTACTTC. It encodes CASSVVGHTQETQYF.

This clone was seen a few times. This chain uses TRBV7-2 with TRBJ2-5; D may correspond to TRBD1 or TRBD2 (5 bases each). The CDR3 is 13 amino acids. V gave up 2 bases and J gave up 4 bases, with 8 bases separating them. Germline loops: CDR1 SGHTA, CDR2 FQGNSA. The chain's CDR3 is CASSLQRGETQYF. DNA of the CDR3: TGTGCCAGCAGCTTACAGAGGGGAGAGACCCAGTACTTC. Supplemented by reference TRBV7-2 and TRBJ2-5, the full variable domain reads GAGVSQSPSNKVTEKGKDVELRCDPISGHTALYWYRQSLGQGLEFLIYFQGNSAPDKSGLPSDRFSAERTGGSVSTLTIQRTQQEDSAVYLCASSLQRGETQYFGPGTRLLVL.

This chain joins TRBV7-9 and TRBJ1-4; D remains ambiguous. V shed 1 base and J shed 5 bases, with 5 bases lying between them. Germline V gene data show CDR1 as SEHNR and CDR2 as FQNEAQ (reference sequence). CDR3 length equals 13 residues. This CDR3 reads CASSLEQNEKLFF. CDR3 bases: TGTGCCAGCAGCTTAGAGCAGAATGAAAAACTGTTTTTT. Drawing the rest from reference TRBV7-9 and TRBJ1-4, the complete variable domain is DTGVSQNPRHKITKRGQNVTFRCDPISEHNRLYWYRQTLGQGPEFLTYFQNEAQLEKSRLLSDRFSAERPKGSFSTLEIQRTEQGDSAMYLCASSLEQNEKLFFGSGTQLSVL.

The rearrangement joins TRBV6-5 to TRBJ1-5, with no clear D. Germline CDR1 is MNHEY and CDR2 is SVGAGI. Trimming took 6 bases from V and 5 from J, leaving 11 bases between them. The CDR3 is made up of 13 amino acids. This chain's CDR3 is CASRKTRDQPQHF. The CDR3 nucleotides read TGTGCCAGCAGAAAAACCCGGGATCAGCCCCAGCATTTT.

The CDR3 here is CAWSVGQGNQPQHF. CDR3 nucleotide sequence: TGTGCCTGGAGTGTGGGGCAGGGCAATCAGCCCCAGCATTTT. The V and J genes are TRBV30 and TRBJ1-5, with D tentatively TRBD1 (5 bases). V shed 0 bases and J shed 2 bases, with 8 bases lying between them. The CDR3 is 14 residues long. The germline CDR1 and CDR2 sequences are GTSNPN and SVGIG (reference sequence).

The V and J genes are TRBV9 and TRBJ1-2; TRBD1 agrees at 10 bases. Germline loops: CDR1 SGDLS, CDR2 YYNGEE. The CDR3 sequence is 18 residues long. J was trimmed by 4 bases and V by 4 bases; bases with no gene match: 16. In DNA form, the CDR3 reads TGTGCCAGCAGCTTTCACCGGGACAGGGGTTATCGGGGCTATGGCTACACCTTC. Protein product: CASSFHRDRGYRGYGYTF.

The chain carries TRBV19 and TRBJ1-6, with 7 bases fitting TRBD1. CDR3 length: 14 amino acids. Germline assignment: CDR1 LNHDA and CDR2 SQIVND (reference sequence). With V trimmed by 3 bases and J by 10 bases, 6 bases remained unmatched. The DNA for the CDR3 is TGTGCCAGTAGTATCGAGGGGGCGCGGTCACCCCTCCACTTT. The encoded protein is CASSIEGARSPLHF. Looking up the rest from reference TRBV19 and TRBJ1-6 gives the full variable domain: DGGITQSPKYLFRKEGQNVTLSCEQNLNHDAMYWYRQDPGQGLRLIYYSQIVNDFQKGDIAEGYSVSREKKESFPLTVTSAQKNPTAFYLCASSIEGARSPLHFGNGTRLTVT.

The chain is built from TRBV2 and TRBJ2-7; D may be TRBD1 (6 bases). Germline V gives CDR1 SNHLY, CDR2 FYNNEI. Between the trimmed V and J ends, which lost 6 bases and 3 bases, there was a span of 12 bases. The CDR3 is 13 amino acids. This CDR3 is CASSGDRFYEQYF. The CDR3, as DNA: TGTGCCAGCAGCGGAGACAGGTTCTACGAGCAGTACTTC.

The chain couples TRBV7-9 to TRBJ2-7; maybe TRBD2 (6 bases). The CDR3 loop spans 14 amino acids. Germline V CDR1 and CDR2: SEHNR, FQNEAQ (reference sequence). V was cut by 0 bases and J by 2 bases, with 8 bases left in between. Here the CDR3 reads CASSLAGLTYEQYF. The CDR3 DNA is TGTGCCAGCAGCTTAGCGGGACTTACCTACGAGCAGTACTTC.

The rearrangement joins TRBV18 to TRBJ2-1; tentative D call: TRBD1 (5 bases). The CDR3 loop spans 14 amino acids. Trimming took 2 bases from V and 8 from J, leaving 13 bases between them. CDR1 is KGHSH and CDR2 is LQKENI in the germline V gene. CDR3 sequence: CASSPSTALDEQFF. The DNA of the CDR3 is TGTGCCAGCTCACCATCGACAGCCCTCGATGAGCAGTTCTTC.

This CDR3 is CASSPLAGGPDTQYF. The CDR3 nucleotides are TGCGCCAGCAGCCCTCTAGCGGGGGGGCCAGATACGCAGTATTTT. V usage is TRBV5-1 and J usage is TRBJ2-3, with 12 bases aligning to TRBD2. Trimming cost V 4 bases and J 4 bases; bases outside gene matches: 4. The CDR3 has 15 amino acids. Per the germline V gene, CDR1 is SGHRS and CDR2 is YFSETQ.

The chain is built from TRBV9 and TRBJ2-6, with D maybe TRBD1 (6 bases). The germline V gene has CDR1 SGDLS and CDR2 YYNGEE. Trimming removed 3 bases at V and 8 bases at J, with 15 bases between. The CDR3 loop spans 15 amino acids. The CDR3, as DNA: TGTGCCAGCAGCGAGAGGACAGCCTCGACCAACGTCCTGACTTTC. The encoded protein is CASSERTASTNVLTF.

This clone was seen at least ten times. This chain uses TRBV11-1 with TRBJ2-5, with D perhaps matching TRBD1 (5 bases). This CDR3 comprises 14 residues. Per germline, CDR1 SGHAT and CDR2 FQDESV (reference sequence). V dropped 5 bases and J dropped 5 bases, with 15 bases sitting between them. CDR3 nucleotides: TGTGCCAGCAGCGCCTATAGGGGTGCGGAGACCCAGTACTTC. This encodes CASSAYRGAETQYF.

The rearrangement uses TRBV7-2 and TRBJ2-3; the D gene could be TRBD1 or TRBD2 (5 bases each). The CDR3 is 14 residues long. V was pared by 4 bases and J by 0 bases, with 8 bases between. Germline-derived CDR1 and CDR2 are SGHTA and FQGNSA. CDR3 loop: CASSSRDSTDTQYF. As DNA, the CDR3 is TGTGCCAGCAGCTCTAGGGACAGCACAGATACGCAGTATTTT. Based on the CDR3 plus reference TRBV7-2 and TRBJ2-3, the full variable domain is GAGVSQSPSNKVTEKGKDVELRCDPISGHTALYWYRQSLGQGLEFLIYFQGNSAPDKSGLPSDRFSAERTGGSVSTLTIQRTQQEDSAVYLCASSSRDSTDTQYFGPGTRLTVL.

The V gene is TRBV4-2, the J gene TRBJ2-2; D gene ambiguous. The CDR3 totals 16 residues. Germline CDR1 is LGHNA and CDR2 is YNFKEQ. Trimming pared 1 base from V and 1 base from J, leaving 10 bases between. The CDR3 nucleotides are TGTGCCAGCAGCCAAGTGGGCGTAATGAACACCGGGGAGCTGTTTTTT. Its translation is CASSQVGVMNTGELFF.

V gene TRBV30 combines with J gene TRBJ2-3; no firm D call. Germline CDR1 reads GTSNPN; CDR2 reads SVGIG (reference sequence). V was pared by 1 base and J by 0 bases, with 2 bases between. The CDR3 is 12 amino acids. CDR3 nucleotide sequence: TGTGCCTGGAGTGGAAGCACAGATACGCAGTATTTT. This codes for CAWSGSTDTQYF. The full variable domain, rest sourced from reference TRBV30 and TRBJ2-3, is SQTIHQWPATLVQPVGSPLSLECTVEGTSNPNLYWYRQAAGRGLQLLFYSVGIGQISSEVPQNLSASRPQDRQFILSSKKLLLSDSGFYLCAWSGSTDTQYFGPGTRLTVL.

Here the CDR3 DNA reads TGTGCCACCAGTAGAACAGACAGACCCGAAGGGCAGTTCTTC. Protein sequence: CATSRTDRPEGQFF. The chain combines TRBV24-1 with TRBJ2-1; D might be TRBD1 (5 bases). The CDR3 sequence is 14 residues long. With 6 bases removed from V and 12 bases from J, the gap between germline ends came to 20 bases. Germline-derived CDR1 and CDR2 are KGHDR and SFDVKD.